This T cell receptor beta chain comes out of a study of regulatory T cells in long-lasting Graves disease. Time point given: newly diagnosed GD, antithyroid drugs for less than 3 months. PBMC RNA was the source of the TCR library. The CDR3 contains 15 residues. Germline-derived CDR1 and CDR2 are SGDLS and YYNGEE. J gave up 8 bases and V 1 base, and 9 bases lay outside the gene matches. The table lists this clonotype with a few counts. Its antigen is currently unknown. Overall study results and limits: Favored gene segments in persistent disease were TRBV28, TRBJ1-2 and TRBJ2-5.

Through Arm-PCR of CDR3 regions and iRepertoire HTBI primers, TCR beta libraries were built. TCRdb independently ran MiXCR on the multiplex PCR reads; one entry per CDR3 protein. In the table there are around 420,000 distinct CDR3 sequences, around 16% of which are singletons. Source: peripheral blood mononuclear cells (PBMCs), taken at new diagnosis, from a patient treated with antithyroid drugs. The receptor was isolated from a female donor with Graves disease. The chain recombines TRBV9 with TRBJ2-1; the match to TRBD2 covers 7 bases. The CDR3 spells CASSVFTTSFDEQFF. DNA for the CDR3: TGTGCCAGCAGCGTATTCACGACTAGCTTCGATGAGCAGTTCTTC.